This TCR beta chain was obtained from a study of T cells in Graves' hyperthyroidism and ophthalmopathy. Ten or more counts support this clonotype. Uncontrolled infection, other autoimmune disease, pregnancy and lactation each barred patients from inclusion. Based on clinical symptoms, serum thyroxine and TRAb, thyroid ultrasound and orbital computed tomography, diagnoses were reached. This CDR3 region has 11 residues. V lost 5 bases and J 4 bases, leaving 4 bases between the germline ends. Germline V gene sequence: CDR1 SGDLS, CDR2 YYNGEE. Template material for amplifying TCR beta CDR3 regions consisted of RNA transcripts. The study used the HTBI primer set for a first-round RT-PCR of the TCR CDR3. MiXCR, applied by TCRdb to the multiplex PCR reads, yields one record per CDR3 protein. The table lists 540,000 or so distinct CDR3 sequences, roughly 46% of them singletons, with roughly 20% in the top ten.

The sequence was obtained from an adult woman with Graves' disease, either hyperthyroidism or ophthalmopathy (not recorded which). What was sequenced was peripheral blood or thyroid tissue (not recorded which). This chain uses TRBV9 with TRBJ1-3, with D hard to call. The CDR3 nucleotides are TGTGCCAGCAGTGTGGGAAACACCATATATTTT. It yields the protein CASSVGNTIYF.